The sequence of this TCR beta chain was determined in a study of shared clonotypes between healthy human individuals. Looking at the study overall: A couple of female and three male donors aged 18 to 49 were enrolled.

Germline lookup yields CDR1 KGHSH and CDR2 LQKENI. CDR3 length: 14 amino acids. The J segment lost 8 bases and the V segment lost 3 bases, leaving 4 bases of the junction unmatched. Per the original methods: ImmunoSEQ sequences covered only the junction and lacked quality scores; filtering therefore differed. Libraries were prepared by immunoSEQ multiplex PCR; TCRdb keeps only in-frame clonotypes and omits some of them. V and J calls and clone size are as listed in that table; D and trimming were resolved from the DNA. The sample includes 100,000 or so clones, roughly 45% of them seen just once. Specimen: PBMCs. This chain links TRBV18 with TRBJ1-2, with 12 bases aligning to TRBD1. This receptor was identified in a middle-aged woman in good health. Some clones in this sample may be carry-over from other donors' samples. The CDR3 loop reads CASSPGTGGAGYTF. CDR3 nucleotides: TGTGCCAGCTCACCGGGGACAGGGGGCGCAGGCTACACCTTC.